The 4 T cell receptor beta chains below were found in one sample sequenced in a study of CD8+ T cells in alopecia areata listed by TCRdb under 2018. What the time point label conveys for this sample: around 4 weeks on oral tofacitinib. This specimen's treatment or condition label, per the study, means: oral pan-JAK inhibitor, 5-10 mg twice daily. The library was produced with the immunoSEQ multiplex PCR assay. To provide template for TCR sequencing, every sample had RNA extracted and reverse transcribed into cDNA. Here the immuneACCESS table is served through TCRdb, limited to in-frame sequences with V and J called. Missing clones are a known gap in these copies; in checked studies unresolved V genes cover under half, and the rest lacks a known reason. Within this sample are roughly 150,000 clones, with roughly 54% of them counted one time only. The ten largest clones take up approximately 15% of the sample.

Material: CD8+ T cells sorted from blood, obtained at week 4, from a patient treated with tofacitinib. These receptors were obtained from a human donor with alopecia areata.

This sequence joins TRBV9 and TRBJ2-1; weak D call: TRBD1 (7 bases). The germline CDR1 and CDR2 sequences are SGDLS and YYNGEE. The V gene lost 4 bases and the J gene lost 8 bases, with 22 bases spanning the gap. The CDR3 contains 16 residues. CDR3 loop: CASSYDRAEGRDEQFF. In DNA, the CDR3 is TGTGCCAGCAGCTATGACAGGGCGGAGGGTCGGGATGAGCAGTTCTTC. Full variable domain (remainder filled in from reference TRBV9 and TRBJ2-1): DSGVTQTPKHLITATGQRVTLRCSPRSGDLSVYWYQQSLDQGLQFLIQYYNGEERAKGNILERFSAQQFPDLHSELNLSSLELGDSALYFCASSYDRAEGRDEQFFGPGTRLTVL.

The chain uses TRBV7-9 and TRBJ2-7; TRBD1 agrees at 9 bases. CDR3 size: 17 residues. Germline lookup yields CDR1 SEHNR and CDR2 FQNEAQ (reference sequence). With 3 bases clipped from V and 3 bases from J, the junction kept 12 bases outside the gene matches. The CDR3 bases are TGTGCCAGCAGCTTTCTACCGGGACAGGGTATAATCTACGAGCAGTACTTC. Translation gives CASSFLPGQGIIYEQYF. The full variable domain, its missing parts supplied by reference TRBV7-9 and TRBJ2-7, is DTGVSQNPRHKITKRGQNVTFRCDPISEHNRLYWYRQTLGQGPEFLTYFQNEAQLEKSRLLSDRFSAERPKGSFSTLEIQRTEQGDSAMYLCASSFLPGQGIIYEQYFGPGTRLTVT.

The CDR3 region is CASSLREGSQPQHF. CDR3 DNA sequence: TGTGCCAGCAGTTTAAGGGAAGGGAGCCAGCCCCAGCATTTT. This chain links TRBV27 with TRBJ1-5; D unresolved. Germline V gene sequence: CDR1 MNHEY, CDR2 SMNVEV (reference sequence). CDR3 length: 14 residues. Trimming took off 2 bases at V and 7 bases at J, with 12 bases between the two ends.

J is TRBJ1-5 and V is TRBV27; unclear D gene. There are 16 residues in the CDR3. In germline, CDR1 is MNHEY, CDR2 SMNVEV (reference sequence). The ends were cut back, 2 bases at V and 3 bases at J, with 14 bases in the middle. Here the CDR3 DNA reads TGTGCCAGCAGTTTACTGGCCGGGCTGCACAATCAGCCCCAGCATTTT. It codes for CASSLLAGLHNQPQHF.